This T cell receptor (beta chain) was documented in a study of cytomegalovirus exposure and HLA in healthy donors. Overall study findings and caveats: A later analysis linked a missense DCLRE1C variant to TCR beta V- and J-gene trimming. Cytomegalovirus-associated status was assigned to about 160 TCR beta chains.

Each donor was nominally healthy when sampled (though unrecorded immune exposures were likely). Researchers ran the PCR with 60 Vbeta and 13 Jbeta primers. The repertoire was sequenced with immunoSEQ multiplex PCR; TCRdb's copy has only in-frame clones and lacks some. The sample gives fewer than 200,000 clones, around 76% of which show up once; 1.3% to 1.5% is in the top ten. Points on this clone: What it binds is unknown.

V lost 5 bases and J lost 4, with 18 bases in between. CDR1 MNHEY and CDR2 SMNVEV come from the germline V gene (reference sequence). The CDR3 runs to 16 residues. The TCR comes from a man in his fifties or sixties in good health and CMV-seronegative. V gene TRBV27 combines with J gene TRBJ1-5; D is perhaps TRBD1 (5 bases). The sample taken for sequencing was PBMCs. CDR3 nucleotide sequence: TGTGCCAGCAGTAAGAGCTTGACAGAGCCTAATCAGCCCCAGCATTTT. It yields the protein CASSKSLTEPNQPQHF.